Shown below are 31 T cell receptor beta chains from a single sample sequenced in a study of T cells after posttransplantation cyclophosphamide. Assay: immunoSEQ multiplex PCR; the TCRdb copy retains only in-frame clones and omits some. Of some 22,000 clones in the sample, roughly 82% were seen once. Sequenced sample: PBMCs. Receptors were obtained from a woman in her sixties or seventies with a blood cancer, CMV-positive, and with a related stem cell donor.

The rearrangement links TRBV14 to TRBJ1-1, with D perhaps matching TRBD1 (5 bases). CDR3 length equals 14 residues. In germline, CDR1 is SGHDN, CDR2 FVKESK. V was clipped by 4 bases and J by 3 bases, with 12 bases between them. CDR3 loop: CASSPKGWDTEAFF. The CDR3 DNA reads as TGTGCCAGCAGCCCAAAGGGGTGGGACACTGAAGCTTTCTTT.

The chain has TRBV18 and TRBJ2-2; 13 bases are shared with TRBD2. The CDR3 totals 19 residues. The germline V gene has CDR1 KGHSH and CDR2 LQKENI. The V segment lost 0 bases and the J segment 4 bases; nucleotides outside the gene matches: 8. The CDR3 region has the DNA TGTGCCAGCTCACCACCGGGACTAGCGGGAATGGGAGCCACCGGGGAGCTGTTTTTT. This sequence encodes CASSPPGLAGMGATGELFF.

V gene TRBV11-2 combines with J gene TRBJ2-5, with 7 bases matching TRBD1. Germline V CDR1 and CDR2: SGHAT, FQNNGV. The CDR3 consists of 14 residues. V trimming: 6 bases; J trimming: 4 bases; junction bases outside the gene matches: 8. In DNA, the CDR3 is TGTGCCAGCAGGCCGCAACAGGGGAGAGAGACCCAGTACTTC. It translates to CASRPQQGRETQYF. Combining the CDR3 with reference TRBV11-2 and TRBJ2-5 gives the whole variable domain EAGVAQSPRYKIIEKRQSVAFWCNPISGHATLYWYQQILGQGPKLLIQFQNNGVVDDSQLPKDRFSAERLKGVDSTLKIQPAKLEDSAVYLCASRPQQGRETQYFGPGTRLLVL.

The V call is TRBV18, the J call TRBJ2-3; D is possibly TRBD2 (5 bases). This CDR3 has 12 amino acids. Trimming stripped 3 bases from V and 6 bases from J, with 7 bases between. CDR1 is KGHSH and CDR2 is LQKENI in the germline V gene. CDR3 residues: CASSPPGDTQYF. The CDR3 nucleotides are TGTGCCAGCTCACCTCCGGGGGATACGCAGTATTTT.

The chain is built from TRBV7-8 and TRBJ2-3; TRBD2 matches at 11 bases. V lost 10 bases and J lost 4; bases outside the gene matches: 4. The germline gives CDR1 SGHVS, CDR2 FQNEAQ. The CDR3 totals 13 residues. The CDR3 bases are TGTGCCAATACTAGCGGGAGTGCAGATACGCAGTATTTT. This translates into CANTSGSADTQYF.

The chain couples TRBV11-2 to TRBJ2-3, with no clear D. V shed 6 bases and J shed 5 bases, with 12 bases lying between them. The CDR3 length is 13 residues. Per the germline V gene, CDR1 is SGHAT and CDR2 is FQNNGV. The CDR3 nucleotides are TGTGCCAGCAGTTACCTTAGTCGAGATACGCAGTATTTT. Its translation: CASSYLSRDTQYF. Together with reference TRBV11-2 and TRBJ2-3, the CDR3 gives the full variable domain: EAGVAQSPRYKIIEKRQSVAFWCNPISGHATLYWYQQILGQGPKLLIQFQNNGVVDDSQLPKDRFSAERLKGVDSTLKIQPAKLEDSAVYLCASSYLSRDTQYFGPGTRLTVL.

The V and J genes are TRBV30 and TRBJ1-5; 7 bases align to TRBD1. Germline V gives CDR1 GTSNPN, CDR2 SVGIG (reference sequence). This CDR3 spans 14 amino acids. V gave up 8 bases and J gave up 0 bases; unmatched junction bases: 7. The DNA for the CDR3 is TGTGCCCAGACAGGGTCTCTTAGCAATCAGCCCCAGCATTTT. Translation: CAQTGSLSNQPQHF.

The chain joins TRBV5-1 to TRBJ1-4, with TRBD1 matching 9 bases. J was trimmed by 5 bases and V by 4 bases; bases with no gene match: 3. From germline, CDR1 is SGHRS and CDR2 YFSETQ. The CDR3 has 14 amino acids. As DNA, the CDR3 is TGCGCCAGCAGCCTCGGACAGGGGAATGAAAAACTGTTTTTT. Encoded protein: CASSLGQGNEKLFF.

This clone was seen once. CDR3 bases: TGTGCCAGCAGCTTTGGGGGAGGGGACCTAGGAGGCAAAAACATTCAGTACTTC. This translates into CASSFGGGDLGGKNIQYF. The chain joins TRBV7-2 to TRBJ2-4; 7 nucleotides agree with TRBD2. Germline V gene lookup returns CDR1 SGHTA and CDR2 FQGNSA. The CDR3 has 18 amino acids. With 3 bases clipped from V and 3 bases from J, the junction kept 14 bases outside the gene matches. Combining the CDR3 with reference TRBV7-2 and TRBJ2-4 gives the whole variable domain GAGVSQSPSNKVTEKGKDVELRCDPISGHTALYWYRQSLGQGLEFLIYFQGNSAPDKSGLPSDRFSAERTGGSVSTLTIQRTQQEDSAVYLCASSFGGGDLGGKNIQYFGAGTRLSVL.

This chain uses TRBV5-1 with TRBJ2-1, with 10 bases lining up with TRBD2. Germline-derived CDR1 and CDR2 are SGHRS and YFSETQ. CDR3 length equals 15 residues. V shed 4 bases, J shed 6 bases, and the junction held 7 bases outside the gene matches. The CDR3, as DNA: TGCGCCAGCAGCGGAGCGGGAGGGCCGGGCAATGAGCAGTTCTTC. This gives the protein CASSGAGGPGNEQFF.

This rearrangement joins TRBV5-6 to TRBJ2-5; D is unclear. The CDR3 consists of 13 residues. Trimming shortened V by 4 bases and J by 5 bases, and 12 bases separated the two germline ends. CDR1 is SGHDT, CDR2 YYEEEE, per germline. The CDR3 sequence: CASSQRHLETQYF. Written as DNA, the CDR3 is TGTGCCAGCAGCCAAAGACACTTGGAGACCCAGTACTTC.

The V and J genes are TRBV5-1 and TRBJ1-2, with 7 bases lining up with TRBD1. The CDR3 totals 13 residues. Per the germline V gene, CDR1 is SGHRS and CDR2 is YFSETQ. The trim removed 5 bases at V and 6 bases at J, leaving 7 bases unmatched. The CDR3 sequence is CASREQGIHGYTF. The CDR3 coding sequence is TGCGCCAGCAGAGAACAGGGGATCCATGGCTACACCTTC.

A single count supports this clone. CDR3 sequence reads: CASSWDRRYNEQFF. The CDR3 DNA is TGTGCCAGCAGCTGGGACAGGAGATACAATGAGCAGTTCTTC. V and J are TRBV11-2 and TRBJ2-1; 8 bases map to TRBD1. Germline assignment: CDR1 SGHAT and CDR2 FQNNGV. V was clipped by 4 bases and J by 4 bases; unmatched bases: 3. The CDR3 is made up of 14 amino acids. The full variable domain, in which reference TRBV11-2 and TRBJ2-1 provide the parts outside the CDR3, is EAGVAQSPRYKIIEKRQSVAFWCNPISGHATLYWYQQILGQGPKLLIQFQNNGVVDDSQLPKDRFSAERLKGVDSTLKIQPAKLEDSAVYLCASSWDRRYNEQFFGPGTRLTVL.

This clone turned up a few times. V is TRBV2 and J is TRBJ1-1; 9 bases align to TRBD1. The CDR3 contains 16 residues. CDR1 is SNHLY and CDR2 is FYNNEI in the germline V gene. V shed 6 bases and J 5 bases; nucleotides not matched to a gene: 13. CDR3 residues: CASRRYTGTGTTEAFF. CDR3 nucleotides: TGTGCCAGCAGGAGATACACCGGGACAGGGACGACTGAAGCTTTCTTT.

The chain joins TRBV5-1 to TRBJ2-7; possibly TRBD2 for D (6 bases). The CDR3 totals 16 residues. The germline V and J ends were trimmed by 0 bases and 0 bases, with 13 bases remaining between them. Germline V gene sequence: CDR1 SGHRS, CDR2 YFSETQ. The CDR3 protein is CASSLGRRDPSYEQYF. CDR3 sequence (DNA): TGCGCCAGCAGCTTGGGGCGGCGGGACCCCTCCTACGAGCAGTACTTC.

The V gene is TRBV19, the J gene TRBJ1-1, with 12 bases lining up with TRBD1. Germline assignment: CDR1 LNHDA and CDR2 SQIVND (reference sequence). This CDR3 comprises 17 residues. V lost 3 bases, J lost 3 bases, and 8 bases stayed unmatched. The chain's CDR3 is CASSIRGRDRGHTEAFF. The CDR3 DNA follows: TGTGCCAGTAGTATTAGGGGCCGGGACAGGGGGCACACTGAAGCTTTCTTT.

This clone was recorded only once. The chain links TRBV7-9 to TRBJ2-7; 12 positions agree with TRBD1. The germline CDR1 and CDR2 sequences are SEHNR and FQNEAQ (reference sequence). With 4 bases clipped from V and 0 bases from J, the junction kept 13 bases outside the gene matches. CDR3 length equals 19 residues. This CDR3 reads CASSSPRDRGLSNSYEQYF. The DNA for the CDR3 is TGTGCCAGCAGCTCACCCCGGGACAGGGGGCTATCCAACTCCTACGAGCAGTACTTC.

CDR3 protein: CASTAMNTEAFF. The CDR3 DNA reads TGTGCCAGCACAGCGATGAACACTGAAGCTTTCTTT. This chain links TRBV6-6 with TRBJ1-1, with D uncertain. The CDR3 sequence is 12 residues long. Germline V gene sequence: CDR1 MNHNY, CDR2 SVGAGI (reference sequence). V lost 7 bases to trimming and J lost 0 bases, with 6 bases between them.

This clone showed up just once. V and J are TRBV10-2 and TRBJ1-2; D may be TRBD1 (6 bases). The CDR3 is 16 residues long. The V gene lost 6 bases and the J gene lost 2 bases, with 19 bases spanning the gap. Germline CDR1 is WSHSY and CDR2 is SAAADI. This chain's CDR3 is CASSGGDRTFNYGYTF. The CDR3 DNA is TGCGCCAGCAGCGGTGGAGACAGGACTTTCAACTATGGCTACACCTTC.

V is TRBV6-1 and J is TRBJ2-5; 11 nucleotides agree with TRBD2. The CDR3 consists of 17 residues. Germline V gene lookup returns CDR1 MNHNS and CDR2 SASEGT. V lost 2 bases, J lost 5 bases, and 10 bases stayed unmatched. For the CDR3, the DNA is TGTGCCAGCAGTGAACGGGTAACTAGCGGGAGAGGGGAGACCCAGTACTTC. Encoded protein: CASSERVTSGRGETQYF.

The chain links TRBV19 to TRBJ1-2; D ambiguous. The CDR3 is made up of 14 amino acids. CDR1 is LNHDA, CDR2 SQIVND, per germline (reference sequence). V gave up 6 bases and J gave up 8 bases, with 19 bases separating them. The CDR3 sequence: CASSAIDPKRGYTF. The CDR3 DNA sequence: TGTGCCAGTAGCGCTATTGACCCCAAGAGGGGCTACACCTTC.

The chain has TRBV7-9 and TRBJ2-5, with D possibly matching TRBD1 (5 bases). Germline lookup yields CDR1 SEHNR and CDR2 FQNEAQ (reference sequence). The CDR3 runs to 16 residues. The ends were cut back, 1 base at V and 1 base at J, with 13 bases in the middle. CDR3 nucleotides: TGTGCCAGCAGCTTAGATCACAGGCGAGTCCAAGAGACCCAGTACTTC. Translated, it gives CASSLDHRRVQETQYF. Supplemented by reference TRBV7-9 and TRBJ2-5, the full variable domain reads DTGVSQNPRHKITKRGQNVTFRCDPISEHNRLYWYRQTLGQGPEFLTYFQNEAQLEKSRLLSDRFSAERPKGSFSTLEIQRTEQGDSAMYLCASSLDHRRVQETQYFGPGTRLLVL.

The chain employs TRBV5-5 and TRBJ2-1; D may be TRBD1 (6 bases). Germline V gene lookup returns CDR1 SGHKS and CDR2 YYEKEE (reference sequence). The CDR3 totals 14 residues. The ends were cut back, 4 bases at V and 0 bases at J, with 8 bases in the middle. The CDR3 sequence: CASSKGGSYNEQFF. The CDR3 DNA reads TGTGCCAGCAGCAAAGGGGGCTCCTACAATGAGCAGTTCTTC.

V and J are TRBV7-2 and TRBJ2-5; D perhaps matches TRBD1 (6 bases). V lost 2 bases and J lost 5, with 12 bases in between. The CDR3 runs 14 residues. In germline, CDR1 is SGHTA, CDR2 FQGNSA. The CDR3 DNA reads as TGTGCCAGCAGCTTAATTAGGACAGCGGAGACCCAGTACTTC. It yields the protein CASSLIRTAETQYF.

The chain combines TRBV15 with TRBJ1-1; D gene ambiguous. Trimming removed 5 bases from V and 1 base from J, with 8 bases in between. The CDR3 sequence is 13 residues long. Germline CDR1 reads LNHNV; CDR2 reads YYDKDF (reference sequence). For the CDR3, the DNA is TGTGCCACCAGCGAAAACAGGAACACTGAAGCTTTCTTT. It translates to CATSENRNTEAFF.

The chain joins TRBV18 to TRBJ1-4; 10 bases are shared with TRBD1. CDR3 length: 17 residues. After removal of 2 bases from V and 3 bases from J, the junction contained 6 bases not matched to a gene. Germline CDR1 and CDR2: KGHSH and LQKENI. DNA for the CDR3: TGTGCCAGCTCACCAGCTGGGGACAGGGGTTCTAATGAAAAACTGTTTTTT. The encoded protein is CASSPAGDRGSNEKLFF.

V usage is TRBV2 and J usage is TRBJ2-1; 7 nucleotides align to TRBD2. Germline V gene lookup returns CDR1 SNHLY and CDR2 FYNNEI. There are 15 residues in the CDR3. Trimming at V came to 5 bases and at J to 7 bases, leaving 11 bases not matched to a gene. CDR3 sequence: CASSFRGRALNEQFF. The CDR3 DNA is TGTGCCAGCAGTTTTCGGGGGAGGGCCCTAAATGAGCAGTTCTTC.

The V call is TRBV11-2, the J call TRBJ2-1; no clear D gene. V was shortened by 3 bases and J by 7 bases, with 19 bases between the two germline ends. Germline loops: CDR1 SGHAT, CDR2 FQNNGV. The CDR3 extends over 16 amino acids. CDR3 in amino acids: CASSLMARLNRNEQFF. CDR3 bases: TGTGCCAGCAGCTTGATGGCGCGACTGAACCGAAATGAGCAGTTCTTC.

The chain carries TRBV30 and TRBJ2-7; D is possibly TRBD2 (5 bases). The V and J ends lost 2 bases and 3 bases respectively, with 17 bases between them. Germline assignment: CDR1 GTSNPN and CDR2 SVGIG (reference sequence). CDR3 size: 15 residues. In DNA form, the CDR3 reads TGTGCCTGGAGTAAACCTCGAAACGAGGGCTACGAGCAGTACTTC. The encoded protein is CAWSKPRNEGYEQYF.

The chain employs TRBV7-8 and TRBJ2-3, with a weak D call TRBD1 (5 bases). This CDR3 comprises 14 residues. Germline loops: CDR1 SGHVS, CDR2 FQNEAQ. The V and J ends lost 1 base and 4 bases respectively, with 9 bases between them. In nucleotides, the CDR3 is TGTGCCAGCAGCTTAGAGTGGGGCGCAGATACGCAGTATTTT. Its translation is CASSLEWGADTQYF.

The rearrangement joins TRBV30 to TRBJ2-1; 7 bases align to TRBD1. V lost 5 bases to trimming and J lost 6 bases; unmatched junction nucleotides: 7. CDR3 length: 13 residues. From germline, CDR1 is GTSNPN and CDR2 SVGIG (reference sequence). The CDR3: CAWGRGLSNEQFF. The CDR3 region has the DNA TGTGCCTGGGGCAGGGGGTTATCCAATGAGCAGTTCTTC.